The 8 T cell receptor beta chains in this list originate from one sample, sequenced in a study of identical twins. One entry per CDR3 protein, called by TCRdb with MiXCR from the 5' RACE reads. The sample carries fewer than 650,000 distinct CDR3 sequences, less than 9% recorded once. These data were also filed under a second study, of yellow fever vaccine responses in identical twins.

Material: PBMCs. Receptors originate from a woman between 18 and 29 years old in good health.

CDR3: CATSREAGSYNEQFF. The CDR3 DNA reads as TGTGCCACCAGCAGAGAGGCAGGCTCCTACAATGAGCAGTTCTTC. V and J are TRBV15 and TRBJ2-1; D gene uncertain. V shed 0 bases and J shed 0 bases, with 6 bases lying between them. Germline CDR1 reads LNHNV; CDR2 reads YYDKDF (reference sequence). This CDR3 region has 15 residues.

This clonotype has a count of ten or more. V and J are TRBV12-3 or TRBV12-4 and TRBJ2-1, with unresolved D. This CDR3 spans 12 amino acids. V lost 0 bases and J 12 bases, leaving 9 bases between the germline ends. The CDR3 sequence is CASSLAPVGQFF. In DNA, the CDR3 is TGTGCCAGCAGTTTAGCCCCAGTAGGGCAGTTCTTC.

This sequence joins TRBV18 and TRBJ1-1, with D uncertain. This CDR3 has 13 residues. V lost 6 bases and J lost 8, with 16 bases in between. CDR1 is KGHSH and CDR2 is LQKENI in the germline V gene. This chain's CDR3 is CASSPQYGSEAFF. CDR3 in DNA: TGTGCCAGCTCCCCCCAATACGGGAGCGAAGCTTTCTTT.

V is TRBV19 and J is TRBJ2-1; 10 nucleotides align to TRBD2. The length of the CDR3 is 17 residues. The J segment lost 5 bases and the V segment lost 5 bases, leaving 12 bases of the junction unmatched. Germline V gene data show CDR1 as LNHDA and CDR2 as SQIVND (reference sequence). This chain's CDR3 is CASSPRLTLAGNNEQFF. The CDR3 region has the DNA TGTGCCAGTAGTCCCCGATTAACACTAGCGGGGAACAATGAGCAGTTCTTC. The full variable domain, with the rest looked up from reference TRBV19 and TRBJ2-1, is DGGITQSPKYLFRKEGQNVTLSCEQNLNHDAMYWYRQDPGQGLRLIYYSQIVNDFQKGDIAEGYSVSREKKESFPLTVTSAQKNPTAFYLCASSPRLTLAGNNEQFFGPGTRLTVL.

As concerns this clonotype: A much larger clone is a single base away; this may be a read error. The rearrangement links TRBV12-3 or TRBV12-4 to TRBJ2-1, with 7 bases that match TRBD2. This CDR3 region has 12 residues. The CDR3 loop reads CASSFSGGEHFF. For the CDR3, the DNA is TGTGCCAGCAGTTTCTCGGGAGGTGAGCACTTCTTC.

Many counts were recorded for this clonotype. The rearrangement uses TRBV4-1 and TRBJ1-1; maybe TRBD1 (5 bases). The CDR3 consists of 15 residues. V was shortened by 1 base and J by 1 base, with 10 bases between the two germline ends. Germline lookup yields CDR1 MGHRA and CDR2 YSYEKL. CDR3: CASSQGGTENTEAFF. The CDR3 DNA sequence: TGCGCCAGCAGCCAAGGGGGCACAGAGAACACTGAAGCTTTCTTT.

This clonotype was picked up many times. The chain joins TRBV12-3 or TRBV12-4 to TRBJ1-6; 9 bases fit TRBD1. The CDR3 consists of 15 residues. V lost 4 bases to trimming and J lost 9 bases; unmatched junction nucleotides: 7. CDR3 amino acids: CASSSRTGVASPLHF. Here the CDR3 DNA reads TGTGCCAGCAGTTCCCGGACAGGGGTGGCTTCACCCCTCCACTTT.

This clonotype was seen only a few times. The chain has TRBV12-3 or TRBV12-4 and TRBJ1-5; 9 positions match TRBD1. The CDR3 has 15 amino acids. The V and J ends lost 5 bases and 6 bases, in that order; junction bases with no gene match: 8. CDR3 loop: CASSAGQGGSQPQHF. As DNA, the CDR3 is TGTGCCAGCAGTGCGGGACAGGGAGGAAGTCAGCCCCAGCATTTT.